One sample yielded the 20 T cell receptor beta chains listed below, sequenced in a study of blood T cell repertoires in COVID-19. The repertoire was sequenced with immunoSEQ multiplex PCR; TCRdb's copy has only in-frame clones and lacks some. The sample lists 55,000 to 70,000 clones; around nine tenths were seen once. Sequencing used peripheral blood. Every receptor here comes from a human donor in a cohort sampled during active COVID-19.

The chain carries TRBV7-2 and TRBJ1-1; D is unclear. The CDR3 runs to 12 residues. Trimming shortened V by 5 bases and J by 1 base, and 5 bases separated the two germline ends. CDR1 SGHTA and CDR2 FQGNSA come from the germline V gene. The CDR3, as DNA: TGTGCCAGCAGCCCATGGAACACTGAAGCTTTCTTT. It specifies CASSPWNTEAFF.

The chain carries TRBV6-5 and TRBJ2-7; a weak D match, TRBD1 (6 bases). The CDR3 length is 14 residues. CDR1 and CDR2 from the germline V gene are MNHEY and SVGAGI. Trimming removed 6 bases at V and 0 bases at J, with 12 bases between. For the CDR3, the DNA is TGTGCCAGCAGAACAGGGACCAGCTCCTACGAGCAGTACTTC. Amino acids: CASRTGTSSYEQYF.

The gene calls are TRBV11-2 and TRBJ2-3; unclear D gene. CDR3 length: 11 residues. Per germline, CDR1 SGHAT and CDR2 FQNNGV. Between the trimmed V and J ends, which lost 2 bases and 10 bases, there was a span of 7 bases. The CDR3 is CASSLNEAQYF. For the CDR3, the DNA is TGTGCCAGCAGCTTAAACGAGGCGCAGTATTTT.

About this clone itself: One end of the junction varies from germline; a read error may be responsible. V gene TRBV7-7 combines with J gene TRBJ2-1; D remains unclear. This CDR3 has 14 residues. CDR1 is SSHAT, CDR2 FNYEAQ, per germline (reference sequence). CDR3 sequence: CASSPGGAGNEQFF. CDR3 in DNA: TGTGCTAGCAGTCCCGGTGGAGCCGGCAATGAGCAGTTCTTC.

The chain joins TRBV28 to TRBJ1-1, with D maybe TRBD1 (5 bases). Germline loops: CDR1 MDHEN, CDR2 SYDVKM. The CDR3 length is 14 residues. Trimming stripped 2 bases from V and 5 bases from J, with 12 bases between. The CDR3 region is CASSLPARGTEAFF. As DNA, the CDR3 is TGTGCCAGCAGTTTACCAGCAAGGGGAACTGAAGCTTTCTTT.

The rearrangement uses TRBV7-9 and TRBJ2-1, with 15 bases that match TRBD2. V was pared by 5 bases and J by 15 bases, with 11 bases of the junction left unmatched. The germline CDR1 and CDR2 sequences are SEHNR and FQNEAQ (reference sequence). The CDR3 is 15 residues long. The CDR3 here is CASSPRTSGGDLRFF. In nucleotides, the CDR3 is TGTGCCAGCAGCCCGCGGACTAGCGGGGGGGATTTGCGGTTCTTC. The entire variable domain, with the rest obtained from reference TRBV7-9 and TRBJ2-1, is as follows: DTGVSQNPRHKITKRGQNVTFRCDPISEHNRLYWYRQTLGQGPEFLTYFQNEAQLEKSRLLSDRFSAERPKGSFSTLEIQRTEQGDSAMYLCASSPRTSGGDLRFFGPGTRLTVL.

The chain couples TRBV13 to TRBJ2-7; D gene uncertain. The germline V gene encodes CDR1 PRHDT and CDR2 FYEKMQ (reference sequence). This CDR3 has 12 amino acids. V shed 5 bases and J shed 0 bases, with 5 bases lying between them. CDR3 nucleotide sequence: TGTGCCAGCAGCCACAGCTCCTACGAGCAGTACTTC. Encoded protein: CASSHSSYEQYF.

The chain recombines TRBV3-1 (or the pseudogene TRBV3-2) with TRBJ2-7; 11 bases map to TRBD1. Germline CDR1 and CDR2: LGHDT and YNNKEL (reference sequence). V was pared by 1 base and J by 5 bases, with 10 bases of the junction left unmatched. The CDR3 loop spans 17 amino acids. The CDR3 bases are TGTGCCAGCAGCCAAGTTAGGGACAGGGGGGCCCGACACGAGCAGTACTTC. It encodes CASSQVRDRGARHEQYF.

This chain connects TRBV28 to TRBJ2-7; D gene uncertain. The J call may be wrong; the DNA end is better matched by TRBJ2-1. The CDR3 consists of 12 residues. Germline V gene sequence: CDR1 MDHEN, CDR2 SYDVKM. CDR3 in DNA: TGTGCCAGCAGCACCTCCTTTTCTGGACAGTTCTTC. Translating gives CASSTSFSGQFF.

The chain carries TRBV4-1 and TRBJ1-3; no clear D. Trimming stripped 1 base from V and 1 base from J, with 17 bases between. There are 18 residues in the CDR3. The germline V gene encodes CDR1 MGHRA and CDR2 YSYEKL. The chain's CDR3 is CASSQASLVQTSGNTIYF. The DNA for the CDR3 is TGCGCCAGCAGCCAAGCTTCCCTCGTCCAGACTTCTGGAAACACCATATATTTT.

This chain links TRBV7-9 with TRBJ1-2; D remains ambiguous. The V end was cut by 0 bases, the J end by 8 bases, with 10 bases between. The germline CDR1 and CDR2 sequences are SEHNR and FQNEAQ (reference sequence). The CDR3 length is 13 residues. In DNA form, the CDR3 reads TGTGCCAGCAGCTTAGCCCCAAGGGAGGGCTACACCTTC. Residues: CASSLAPREGYTF.

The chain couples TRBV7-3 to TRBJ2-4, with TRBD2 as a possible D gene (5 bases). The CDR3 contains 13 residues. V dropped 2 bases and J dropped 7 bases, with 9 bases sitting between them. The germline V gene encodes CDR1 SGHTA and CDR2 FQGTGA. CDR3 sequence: CASSLSAGNIQYF. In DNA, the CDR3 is TGTGCCAGCAGCTTATCGGCGGGCAACATTCAGTACTTC.

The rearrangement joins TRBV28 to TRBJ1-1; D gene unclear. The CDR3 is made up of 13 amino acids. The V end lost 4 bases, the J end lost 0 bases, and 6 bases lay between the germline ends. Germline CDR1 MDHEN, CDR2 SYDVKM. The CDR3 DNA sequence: TGTGCCAGCAGTTACCACATGAACACTGAAGCTTTCTTT. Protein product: CASSYHMNTEAFF.

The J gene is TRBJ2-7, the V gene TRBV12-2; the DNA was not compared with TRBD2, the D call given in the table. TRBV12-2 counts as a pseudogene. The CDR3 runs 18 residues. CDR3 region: CASRLTSGSFPPHYEQYF. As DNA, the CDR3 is TGTGCAAGTCGCCTCACTAGCGGGAGTTTCCCCCCTCACTACGAGCAGTACTTC.

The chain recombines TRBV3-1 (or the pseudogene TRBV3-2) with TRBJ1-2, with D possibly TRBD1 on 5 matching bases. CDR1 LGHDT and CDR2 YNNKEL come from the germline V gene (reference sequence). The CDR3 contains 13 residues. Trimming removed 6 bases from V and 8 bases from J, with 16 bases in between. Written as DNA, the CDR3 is TGTGCCAGCAGACCCGCCGGACACGGAGGCTACACCTTC. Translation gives CASRPAGHGGYTF.

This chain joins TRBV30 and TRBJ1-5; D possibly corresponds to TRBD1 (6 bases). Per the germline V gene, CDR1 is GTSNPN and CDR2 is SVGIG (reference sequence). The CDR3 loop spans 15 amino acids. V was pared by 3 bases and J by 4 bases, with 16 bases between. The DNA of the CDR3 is TGTGCCTGGAGCTCAAGCCCGAGGGGGAATCAGCCCCAGCATTTT. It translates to CAWSSSPRGNQPQHF.

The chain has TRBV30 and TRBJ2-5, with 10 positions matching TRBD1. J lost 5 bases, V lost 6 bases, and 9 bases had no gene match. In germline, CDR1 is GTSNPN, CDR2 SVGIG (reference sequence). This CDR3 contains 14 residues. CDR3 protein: CACQARTGGETQYF. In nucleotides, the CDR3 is TGTGCCTGCCAGGCCCGGACAGGGGGGGAGACCCAGTACTTC.

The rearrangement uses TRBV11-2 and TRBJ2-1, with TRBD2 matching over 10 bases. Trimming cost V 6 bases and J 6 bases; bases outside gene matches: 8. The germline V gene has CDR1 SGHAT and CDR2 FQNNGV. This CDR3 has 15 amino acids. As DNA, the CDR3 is TGTGCCAGCAGTCGGACTAGCGGAGGAGTCAATGAGCAGTTCTTC. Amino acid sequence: CASSRTSGGVNEQFF.

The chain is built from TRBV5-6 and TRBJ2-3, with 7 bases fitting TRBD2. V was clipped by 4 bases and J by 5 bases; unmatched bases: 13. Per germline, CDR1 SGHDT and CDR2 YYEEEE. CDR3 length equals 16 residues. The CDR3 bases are TGTGCCAGCAGCGCGCCGTCAGGGAGGGTTGGAGATACGCAGTATTTT. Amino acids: CASSAPSGRVGDTQYF.

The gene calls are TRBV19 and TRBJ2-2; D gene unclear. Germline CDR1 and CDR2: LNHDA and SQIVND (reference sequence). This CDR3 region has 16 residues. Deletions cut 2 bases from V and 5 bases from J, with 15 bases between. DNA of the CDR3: TGTGCCAGTAGTATACTCGATTCCACCAGGACCGGGGAGCTGTTTTTT. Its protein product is CASSILDSTRTGELFF.